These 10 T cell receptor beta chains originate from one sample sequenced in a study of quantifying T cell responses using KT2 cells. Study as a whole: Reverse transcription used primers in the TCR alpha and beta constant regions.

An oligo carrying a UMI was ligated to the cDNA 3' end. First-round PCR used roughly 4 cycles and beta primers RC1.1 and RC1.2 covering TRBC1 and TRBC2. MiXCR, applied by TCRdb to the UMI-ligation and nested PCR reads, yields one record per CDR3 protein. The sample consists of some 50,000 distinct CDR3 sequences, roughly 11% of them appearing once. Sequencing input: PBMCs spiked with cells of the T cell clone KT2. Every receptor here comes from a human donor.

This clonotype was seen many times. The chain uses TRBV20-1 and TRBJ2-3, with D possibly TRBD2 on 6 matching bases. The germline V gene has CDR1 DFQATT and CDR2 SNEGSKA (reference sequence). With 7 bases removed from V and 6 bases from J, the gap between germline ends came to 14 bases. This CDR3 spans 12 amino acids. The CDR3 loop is CSGASGPDTQYF. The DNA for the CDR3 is TGCAGTGGTGCAAGCGGGCCCGATACGCAGTATTTT.

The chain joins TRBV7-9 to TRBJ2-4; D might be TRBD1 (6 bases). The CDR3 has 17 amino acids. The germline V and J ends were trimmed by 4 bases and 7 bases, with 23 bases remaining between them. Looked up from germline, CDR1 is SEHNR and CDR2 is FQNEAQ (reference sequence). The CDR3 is CASSSGTRGAGVNIQYF. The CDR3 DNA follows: TGTGCCAGCAGCTCGGGGACACGGGGTGCAGGGGTTAACATTCAGTACTTC.

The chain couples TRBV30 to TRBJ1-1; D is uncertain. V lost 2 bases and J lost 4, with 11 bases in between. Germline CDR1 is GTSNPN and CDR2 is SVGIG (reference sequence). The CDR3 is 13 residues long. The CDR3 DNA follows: TGTGCCTGGAGTCGGAGACACACCACTGAAGCTTTCTTT. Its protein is CAWSRRHTTEAFF.

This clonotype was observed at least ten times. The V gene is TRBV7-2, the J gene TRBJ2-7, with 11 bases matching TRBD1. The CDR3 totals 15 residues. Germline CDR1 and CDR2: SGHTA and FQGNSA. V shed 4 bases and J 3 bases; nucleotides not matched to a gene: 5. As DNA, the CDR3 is TGTGCCAGCAGCTGGACCGGGACAGGGGGCTACGAGCAGTACTTC. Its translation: CASSWTGTGGYEQYF.

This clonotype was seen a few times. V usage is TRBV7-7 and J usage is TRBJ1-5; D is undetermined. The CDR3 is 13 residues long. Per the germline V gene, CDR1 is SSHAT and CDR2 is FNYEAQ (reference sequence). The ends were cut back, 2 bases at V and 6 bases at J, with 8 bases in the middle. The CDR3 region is CASSLRVGQPQHF. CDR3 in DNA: TGTGCCAGCAGCTTAAGGGTCGGTCAGCCCCAGCATTTT.

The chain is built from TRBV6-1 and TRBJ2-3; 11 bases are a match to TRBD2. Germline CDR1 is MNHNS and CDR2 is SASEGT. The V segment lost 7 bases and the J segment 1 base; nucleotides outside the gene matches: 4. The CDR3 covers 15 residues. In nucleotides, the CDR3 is TGTGCCAGCAACCTAGCGGGGGGTGGCACAGATACGCAGTATTTT. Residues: CASNLAGGGTDTQYF.

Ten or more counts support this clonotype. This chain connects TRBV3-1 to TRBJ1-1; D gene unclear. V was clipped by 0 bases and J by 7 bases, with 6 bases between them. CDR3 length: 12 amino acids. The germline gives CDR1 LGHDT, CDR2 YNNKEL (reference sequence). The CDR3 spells CASSQDLGEAFF. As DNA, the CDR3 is TGTGCCAGCAGCCAAGATTTAGGTGAAGCTTTCTTT.

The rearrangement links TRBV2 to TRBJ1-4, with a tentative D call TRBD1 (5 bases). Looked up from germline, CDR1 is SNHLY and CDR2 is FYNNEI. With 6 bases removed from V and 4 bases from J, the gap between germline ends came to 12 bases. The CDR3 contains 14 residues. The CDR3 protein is CASSEGRLNEKLFF. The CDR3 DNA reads TGTGCCAGCAGCGAGGGGAGACTTAATGAAAAACTGTTTTTT.

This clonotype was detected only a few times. CDR3 in amino acids: CASSLSYSGNTDTQYF. The CDR3, as DNA: TGTGCCAGCAGCTTAAGTTATAGCGGAAACACAGATACGCAGTATTTT. The V call is TRBV7-3, the J call TRBJ2-3, with D possibly being TRBD2 (6 bases). CDR1 SGHTA and CDR2 FQGTGA come from the germline V gene. This CDR3 region has 16 residues. V lost 1 base, J lost 2 bases, and 13 bases lay in between.

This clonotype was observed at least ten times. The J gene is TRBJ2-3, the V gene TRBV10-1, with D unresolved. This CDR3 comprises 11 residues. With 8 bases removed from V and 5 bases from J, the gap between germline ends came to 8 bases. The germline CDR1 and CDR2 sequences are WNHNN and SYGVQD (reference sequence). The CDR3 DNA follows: TGCGCCAGCTCCTCCAAAGATACGCAGTATTTT. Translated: CASSSKDTQYF.